The entry below gives a single T cell receptor (beta chain) sequence along with its context. Its cognate antigen is unknown. The CDR3 length is 15 residues. The ends were cut back, 8 bases at V and 0 bases at J, with 15 bases in the middle. Germline CDR1 MDHEN, CDR2 SYDVKM. These data come from a study of cytomegalovirus exposure and HLA in healthy donors. Study-level points and caveats: Researchers catalogued approximately 170 TCR beta chains as cytomegalovirus-associated. Generally TCR sequences proved uncommon, though certain public TCRs appeared in numerous donors.

TCRdb's table, derived via immunoSEQ multiplex PCR, lists solely in-frame clones and lacks some. The table has over 200,000 clones, roughly 88% seen once; the top ten hold around 3%. The origin of this receptor is a woman aged 18 to 35 in good health and CMV-seronegative. The chain is built from TRBV28 and TRBJ2-3, with TRBD1 as a possible D gene (7 bases). The specimen sequenced was PBMCs. In nucleotides, the CDR3 is TGTGCCAGCTGTAGGCAGGGGGGTAGCACAGATACGCAGTATTTT. This codes for CASCRQGGSTDTQYF.